What follows are 25 T cell receptor beta chains derived from one specimen sequenced in a study of T cell responses to AZD1222 COVID-19 vaccine (dated by TCRdb to about 2021). The sample's time point label, in plain terms: baseline before first vaccination. Libraries were constructed by the immunoSEQ multiplex PCR assay. TCRdb stores this immuneACCESS table with in-frame sequences only. Part of the clones is absent; in the studies checked, under half of the shortfall reflects unresolved V genes, and no reason is known for the rest. For this sample there are about 150,000 clones; around 89% appear just once. 2% to 2.5% of the sample comes from the top ten. The source was peripheral blood, collected on day 0 of AZD1222 vaccination. The receptors derive from an adult in good health.

This clone was seen a handful of times. The J gene is TRBJ1-2, the V gene TRBV30, with D tentatively TRBD1 (5 bases). Germline-derived CDR1 and CDR2 are GTSNPN and SVGIG (reference sequence). The CDR3 length is 14 residues. The CDR3 reads CARLGGSYNYGYTF. The CDR3 nucleotides read TGTGCGCGGCTTGGGGGGAGCTATAACTATGGCTACACCTTC. Looking up the rest from reference TRBV30 and TRBJ1-2 gives the full variable domain: SQTIHQWPATLVQPVGSPLSLECTVEGTSNPNLYWYRQAAGRGLQLLFYSVGIGQISSEVPQNLSASRPQDRQFILSSKKLLLSDSGFYLCARLGGSYNYGYTFGSGTRLTVV.

Relative to its sample, this clone is medium-sized (0.01 to 0.1%). The rearrangement uses TRBV7-9 and TRBJ1-5, with D uncertain. This CDR3 comprises 12 residues. V dropped 1 base and J dropped 6 bases, with 4 bases sitting between them. Germline V gives CDR1 SEHNR, CDR2 FQNEAQ (reference sequence). CDR3 nucleotide sequence: TGTGCCAGCAGCTTAGAGGGTCAGCCCCAGCATTTT. Its protein product is CASSLEGQPQHF.

The rearrangement links TRBV2 to TRBJ1-2; D might be TRBD1 (5 bases). V was clipped by 2 bases and J by 7 bases, with 8 bases between them. The CDR3 consists of 12 residues. CDR1 and CDR2 (germline): SNHLY, FYNNEI. The DNA for the CDR3 is TGTGCCAGCAGTGAAATCCAGGGTGGCTACACCTTC. Protein product: CASSEIQGGYTF.

This chain joins TRBV6-6 and TRBJ2-3, with 15 bases aligning to TRBD2. The V and J ends lost 5 bases and 5 bases, in that order; junction bases with no gene match: 5. Germline V gives CDR1 MNHNY, CDR2 SVGAGI (reference sequence). This CDR3 is built from 16 residues. CDR3 amino acids: CASSRTSGRGGDTQYF. DNA of the CDR3: TGTGCCAGCAGTCGGACTAGCGGGAGGGGAGGAGATACGCAGTATTTT.

For the CDR3, the DNA is TGTGCCTGGAGTCCCACAATACTAGCGTACCAAGAGACCCAGTACTTC. It yields the protein CAWSPTILAYQETQYF. V and J are TRBV30 and TRBJ2-5, with 7 bases lining up with TRBD2. Germline-derived CDR1 and CDR2 are GTSNPN and SVGIG (reference sequence). V lost 2 bases and J lost 0; bases outside the gene matches: 9. CDR3 length: 16 residues.

This clone was found a few times. The chain recombines TRBV11-2 with TRBJ1-6; D gene uncertain. Germline values: CDR1 SGHAT, CDR2 FQNNGV. The CDR3 runs 16 residues. V gave up 2 bases and J gave up 1 base, with 9 bases separating them. CDR3 protein: CASSLTGESYNSPLHF. For the CDR3, the DNA is TGTGCCAGCAGCTTAACGGGCGAATCCTATAATTCACCCCTCCACTTT.

The rearrangement links TRBV4-3 to TRBJ1-2; D not resolved. Germline V CDR1 and CDR2: LGHNA, YSLEER. The V and J ends lost 1 base and 4 bases respectively, with 7 bases between them. This CDR3 is built from 13 residues. The CDR3 DNA reads as TGCGCCAGCAGCCAAGTCGACGGCTATGGCTACACCTTC. Translation: CASSQVDGYGYTF.

The chain couples TRBV6-1 to TRBJ2-5; 10 bases are shared with TRBD1. Germline V gives CDR1 MNHNS, CDR2 SASEGT. This CDR3 is 16 amino acids long. With V trimmed by 0 bases and J by 8 bases, 9 bases remained unmatched. The CDR3 sequence: CASSEAGTGVVVTQYF. For the CDR3, the DNA is TGTGCCAGCAGTGAAGCAGGGACAGGGGTTGTTGTTACCCAGTACTTC.

Notes on this clone: At one boundary the junction diverges from the germline segment, which might be a read error. CDR3 sequence: CASCFGSPFNSPLHF. The DNA for the CDR3 is TGTGCCAGCTGTTTTGGGAGTCCATTTAATTCACCCCTCCACTTT. The chain carries TRBV27 and TRBJ1-6; D not resolved. The germline V gene has CDR1 MNHEY and CDR2 SMNVEV (reference sequence). The CDR3 length is 15 residues.

This chain uses TRBV5-4 with TRBJ1-1; D is ambiguous. CDR3 size: 13 residues. The germline V and J ends were trimmed by 5 bases and 0 bases, with 8 bases remaining between them. Germline CDR1 is SGHNT and CDR2 is YYREEE (reference sequence). The CDR3 DNA reads as TGTGCCAGCAGGCAGGCTTTGAACACTGAAGCTTTCTTT. Residues: CASRQALNTEAFF.

This sequence joins TRBV19 and TRBJ2-7; no definite D call. Trimming left V 1 base short and J 5 bases short, with 12 bases between. Germline V gene lookup returns CDR1 LNHDA and CDR2 SQIVND (reference sequence). This CDR3 region has 14 residues. The CDR3 reads CASSIGFLADEQYF. In DNA form, the CDR3 reads TGTGCCAGTAGTATAGGTTTCCTCGCCGACGAGCAGTACTTC.

The chain joins TRBV15 to TRBJ2-5; D not resolved. This CDR3 spans 13 amino acids. Germline values: CDR1 LNHNV, CDR2 YYDKDF (reference sequence). Trimming took off 2 bases at V and 5 bases at J, with 9 bases between the two ends. As DNA, the CDR3 is TGTGCCACCAGCAGAAGCCCGGAGGAGACCCAGTACTTC. Translation: CATSRSPEETQYF.

The rearrangement uses TRBV11-2 and TRBJ1-4; 9 bases align to TRBD1. The CDR3 is 15 residues long. Germline V gene sequence: CDR1 SGHAT, CDR2 FQNNGV. The ends lost 5 bases at V and 5 bases at J; junction bases unmatched: 6. CDR3 amino acids: CASSIRTGVNEKLFF. In DNA, the CDR3 is TGTGCCAGCAGCATCAGGACAGGGGTGAATGAAAAACTGTTTTTT.

The rearrangement joins TRBV19 to TRBJ1-5, with D possibly being TRBD1 (6 bases). The CDR3 length is 16 residues. V was trimmed by 3 bases and J by 5 bases, leaving 17 bases between them. The germline V gene encodes CDR1 LNHDA and CDR2 SQIVND (reference sequence). The CDR3 DNA is TGTGCCAGTAGTATTATAGCCCCCAGGGGCGATCAGCCCCAGCATTTT. Protein sequence: CASSIIAPRGDQPQHF.

About this clone: The sample has other DNA sequences that encode this CDR3 too. The V and J genes are TRBV30 and TRBJ1-4, with D maybe TRBD1 (6 bases). V was shortened by 3 bases and J by 7 bases, with 12 bases between the two germline ends. The CDR3 consists of 13 residues. Germline-derived CDR1 and CDR2 are GTSNPN and SVGIG (reference sequence). The CDR3 protein is CAWSRGRGEKLFF. The CDR3 coding sequence is TGTGCCTGGAGCCGGGGGCGCGGTGAAAAACTGTTTTTT.

The CDR3 here is CSVESPGGGADTQYF. CDR3 bases: TGCAGCGTTGAATCACCAGGGGGTGGGGCAGATACGCAGTATTTT. The V gene is TRBV29-1, the J gene TRBJ2-3; 7 bases agree with TRBD1. The V and J ends lost 2 bases and 4 bases, in that order; junction bases with no gene match: 9. The CDR3 covers 15 residues. Germline assignment: CDR1 SQVTM and CDR2 ANQGSEA.

This chain joins TRBV7-2 and TRBJ1-2; D ambiguous. Germline assignment: CDR1 SGHTA and CDR2 FQGNSA. This CDR3 spans 12 amino acids. V was clipped by 0 bases and J by 5 bases, with 4 bases between them. The CDR3 here is CASSLAGYGYTF. DNA for the CDR3: TGTGCCAGCAGCTTAGCGGGTTATGGCTACACCTTC.

The rearrangement links TRBV9 to TRBJ2-5; perhaps TRBD1 as D (6 bases). V was cut by 4 bases and J by 0 bases, with 13 bases left in between. The CDR3 loop spans 15 amino acids. Germline values: CDR1 SGDLS, CDR2 YYNGEE. The CDR3 sequence is CASSPQGTNQETQYF. The CDR3 DNA reads as TGTGCCAGCAGCCCCCAAGGGACAAACCAAGAGACCCAGTACTTC.

On this clone itself: A far larger clone is off by one base, so a read error is likely. The rearrangement links TRBV11-2 to TRBJ1-1; D call uncertain. This CDR3 has 11 residues. Trimming took 5 bases from V and 3 from J, leaving 4 bases between them. In germline, CDR1 is SGHAT, CDR2 FQNNGV. CDR3 amino acids: CASSAYTEAFF. In DNA, the CDR3 is TGTGCCAGCAGCGCCTACACTGAAGCTTTCTTT. Combining the CDR3 with reference TRBV11-2 and TRBJ1-1 gives the whole variable domain EAGVAQSPRYKIIEKRQSVAFWCNPISGHATLYWYQQILGQGPKLLIQFQNNGVVDDSQLPKDRFSAERLKGVDSTLKIQPAKLEDSAVYLCASSAYTEAFFGQGTRLTVV.

This sequence joins TRBV7-3 and TRBJ2-1; D perhaps matches TRBD2 (5 bases). The germline gives CDR1 SGHTA, CDR2 FQGTGA. The CDR3 is made up of 12 amino acids. Trimming took 7 bases from V and 7 from J, leaving 11 bases between them. The CDR3 loop is CASKDPGNEQFF. The DNA for the CDR3 is TGTGCCAGCAAGGACCCGGGGAATGAGCAGTTCTTC.

The gene calls are TRBV7-2 and TRBJ1-1; weak D call: TRBD1 (6 bases). Trimming left V 5 bases short and J 2 bases short, with 18 bases between. This CDR3 spans 16 amino acids. CDR1 is SGHTA and CDR2 is FQGNSA in the germline V gene. The CDR3, as DNA: TGTGCCAGCAGCGTAAGGACTACAGGGCGAAACACTGAAGCTTTCTTT. This translates into CASSVRTTGRNTEAFF.

The gene calls are TRBV19 and TRBJ1-4; possibly TRBD1 for D (5 bases). Germline CDR1 is LNHDA and CDR2 is SQIVND (reference sequence). Trimming took 9 bases from V and 8 from J, leaving 16 bases between them. The CDR3 is 13 residues long. CDR3 in DNA: TGTGCCAGCGGGGACGTAAGAGGAGAAAAACTGTTTTTT. Protein: CASGDVRGEKLFF. The complete variable domain, with remaining parts taken from reference TRBV19 and TRBJ1-4, reads DGGITQSPKYLFRKEGQNVTLSCEQNLNHDAMYWYRQDPGQGLRLIYYSQIVNDFQKGDIAEGYSVSREKKESFPLTVTSAQKNPTAFYLCASGDVRGEKLFFGSGTQLSVL.

The genes are TRBV6-5 and TRBJ2-5; TRBD1 might be the D (6 bases). Germline CDR1 MNHEY, CDR2 SVGAGI. Trimming pared 0 bases from V and 2 bases from J, leaving 13 bases between. CDR3 length equals 16 residues. The CDR3 spells CASSYSERDTQETQYF. In DNA form, the CDR3 reads TGTGCCAGCAGTTACTCCGAAAGGGACACACAAGAGACCCAGTACTTC.

This chain connects TRBV28 to TRBJ2-2; no reliable D call. Germline V gene data show CDR1 as MDHEN and CDR2 as SYDVKM. V lost 6 bases and J 8 bases, leaving 10 bases between the germline ends. The CDR3 loop spans 12 amino acids. The CDR3: CASRSLNGELFF. In nucleotides, the CDR3 is TGTGCCAGCAGGTCTCTTAATGGGGAGCTGTTTTTT.

This sequence joins TRBV15 and TRBJ2-5, with a possible D match to TRBD2 (5 bases). Germline CDR1 is LNHNV and CDR2 is YYDKDF (reference sequence). V was pared by 2 bases and J by 2 bases, with 15 bases between. The CDR3 is made up of 16 amino acids. CDR3 nucleotides: TGTGCCACCAGCAGATACAGTCGGACTCTTCAAGAGACCCAGTACTTC. Its protein product is CATSRYSRTLQETQYF.